The TCR beta chain described here comes from a study of blood T cell repertoires in COVID-19. Overall study context: Collection of acute and convalescent COVID-19 samples took place in the United States, Italy and Spain. PBMCs, B-cell-depleted T cells, or T cells provided the cDNA or gDNA that made up the material.

From germline, CDR1 is GTSNPN and CDR2 SVGIG (reference sequence). Trimming took 5 bases from V and 0 from J; bases not matched to a gene: 5. CDR3 length equals 14 residues. Per the authors' pipeline: Cell counts per sample came from amplifying reference gene primers. Here immunoSEQ multiplex PCR was the method, and the copy in TCRdb shows in-frame clones only, minus some. The V and J calls and clone size come from that table; D and trimming were worked out from the DNA. In the table there are more than 200,000 clones, around nine tenths of which are singletons. This sequence originates from a woman between 40 and 55 years old who had recovered from COVID-19. The chain joins TRBV30 to TRBJ2-7, with TRBD2 matching over 9 bases. Sequencing used peripheral blood. In DNA form, the CDR3 reads TGTGCCTGGCGGACTAGCGCGTACTCCTACGAGCAGTACTTC. It translates to CAWRTSAYSYEQYF. The entire variable domain, with the rest obtained from reference TRBV30 and TRBJ2-7, is as follows: SQTIHQWPATLVQPVGSPLSLECTVEGTSNPNLYWYRQAAGRGLQLLFYSVGIGQISSEVPQNLSASRPQDRQFILSSKKLLLSDSGFYLCAWRTSAYSYEQYFGPGTRLTVT.